What follows are 28 T cell receptor beta chains derived from one specimen sequenced in a study of response to subunit inactivated influenza vaccine. TCRdb reanalysed the RT-PCR reads using MiXCR and keeps one entry per CDR3 protein. This table holds around 520,000 distinct CDR3 sequences, about an eighth found once. The material was PBMCs from blood, obtained on the day of vaccination. Receptors were obtained from a man aged 50 to 60 who received an inactivated influenza vaccine.

This clonotype was observed a few times. This rearrangement joins TRBV20-1 to TRBJ2-5; TRBD2 matches 9 bases. This CDR3 has 15 amino acids. V lost 1 base and J lost 3; bases outside the gene matches: 6. The germline gives CDR1 DFQATT, CDR2 SNEGSKA (reference sequence). CDR3 protein: CSARGSRTSEETQYF. CDR3 coding DNA: TGCAGTGCTAGAGGTTCCAGGACTAGCGAAGAGACCCAGTACTTC.

There are a few counts of this clonotype. The chain joins TRBV6-2 or TRBV6-3 to TRBJ2-5; D is undetermined. The germline gives CDR1 MNHEY, CDR2 SVGEGT. The CDR3 spans 15 residues. V was cut by 2 bases and J by 1 base, with 11 bases left in between. The chain's CDR3 is CASSYPASSQETQYF. For the CDR3, the DNA is TGTGCCAGCAGTTACCCCGCCAGCTCCCAAGAGACCCAGTACTTC.

This clonotype was detected only a few times. This rearrangement joins TRBV29-1 to TRBJ2-1, with TRBD2 identical over 10 bases. The CDR3 is made up of 15 amino acids. V dropped 3 bases and J dropped 6; count of bases not matched to a gene: 8. CDR1 is SQVTM and CDR2 is ANQGSEA in the germline V gene. CDR3 residues: CSVEILSGRANEQFF. CDR3 DNA: TGCAGCGTTGAGATTTTGAGCGGGAGGGCCAATGAGCAGTTCTTC.

This clonotype showed up just a few times. This sequence joins TRBV28 and TRBJ2-7; D is possibly TRBD2 (7 bases). The V gene lost 3 bases and the J gene lost 7 bases, with 22 bases spanning the gap. Germline loops: CDR1 MDHEN, CDR2 SYDVKM. This CDR3 region has 16 residues. CDR3 nucleotides: TGTGCCAGCAGTTTGTATTACAGGGAGGGGGATCGGGAGCAGTACTTC. Translation: CASSLYYREGDREQYF.

V is TRBV5-1 and J is TRBJ2-3; TRBD2 matches 9 bases. This CDR3 is 16 amino acids long. J was trimmed by 2 bases and V by 1 base; bases with no gene match: 5. The germline gives CDR1 SGHRS, CDR2 YFSETQ. The CDR3 sequence is CASSLRLAANTDTQYF. CDR3 bases: TGCGCCAGCAGCTTGCGACTAGCGGCCAACACAGATACGCAGTATTTT.

This clonotype was counted at least ten times. J is TRBJ2-2 and V is TRBV9; a weak D match, TRBD2 (5 bases). Looked up from germline, CDR1 is SGDLS and CDR2 is YYNGEE. Trimming took off 4 bases at V and 0 bases at J, with 16 bases between the two ends. The CDR3 sequence is 17 residues long. The CDR3 here is CASSPVLAGTNTGELFF. Here the CDR3 DNA reads TGTGCCAGCAGCCCCGTCCTGGCCGGGACGAACACCGGGGAGCTGTTTTTT.

This clonotype was recorded a few times. V is TRBV3-1 and J is TRBJ2-7, with TRBD1 matching 9 bases. This CDR3 is built from 16 residues. V shed 2 bases and J 1 base; nucleotides not matched to a gene: 6. Germline CDR1 is LGHDT and CDR2 is YNNKEL (reference sequence). The CDR3 sequence: CASSQSQGAFSYEQYF. Written as DNA, the CDR3 is TGTGCCAGCAGCCAATCACAGGGGGCGTTTTCCTACGAGCAGTACTTC.

This clonotype showed up just a few times. This chain connects TRBV27 to TRBJ1-4; TRBD1 is a possible D gene (5 bases). CDR1 MNHEY and CDR2 SMNVEV come from the germline V gene (reference sequence). The CDR3 has 16 amino acids. The V end lost 4 bases, the J end lost 3 bases, and 15 bases lay between the germline ends. CDR3 amino acids: CASSSPGRGPNEKLFF. In nucleotides, the CDR3 is TGTGCCAGCAGTTCCCCGGGACGAGGACCTAATGAAAAACTGTTTTTT. Using reference TRBV27 and TRBJ1-4 for the parts outside the CDR3, the full variable domain is EAQVTQNPRYLITVTGKKLTVTCSQNMNHEYMSWYRQDPGLGLRQIYYSMNVEVTDKGDVPEGYKVSRKEKRNFPLILESPSPNQTSLYFCASSSPGRGPNEKLFFGSGTQLSVL.

The chain couples TRBV7-8 to TRBJ2-5; D may be TRBD1 (6 bases). The CDR3 length is 14 residues. Germline assignment: CDR1 SGHVS and CDR2 FQNEAQ. With 1 base removed from V and 7 bases from J, the gap between germline ends came to 13 bases. The DNA of the CDR3 is TGTGCCAGCAGCTTAGTCAGGGGCAAGTGGACCCAGTACTTC. Amino acids: CASSLVRGKWTQYF.

Written as DNA, the CDR3 is TGCAGTGGGCAAGGGGACGGGGAGCAGTACTTC. Translation: CSGQGDGEQYF. The chain recombines TRBV20-1 with TRBJ2-7; either TRBD1 or TRBD2 may fit D (5 bases each). The CDR3 runs 11 residues. In germline, CDR1 is DFQATT, CDR2 SNEGSKA (reference sequence). Trimming took 7 bases from V and 7 from J, leaving 14 bases between them.

The V gene is TRBV5-1, the J gene TRBJ1-2; D call uncertain. CDR3 size: 15 residues. Germline CDR1 reads SGHRS; CDR2 reads YFSETQ. With 0 bases removed from V and 8 bases from J, the gap between germline ends came to 17 bases. The CDR3 DNA reads as TGCGCCAGCAGCTTGGATCCGAACAGCCGCAGGGGCTACACCTTC. Protein product: CASSLDPNSRRGYTF.

In this sample, this clonotype turned up many times. The rearrangement links TRBV5-1 to TRBJ1-4; 7 bases agree with TRBD1. Germline loops: CDR1 SGHRS, CDR2 YFSETQ. V lost 4 bases to trimming and J lost 0 bases; unmatched junction nucleotides: 9. The CDR3 runs to 17 residues. The CDR3 is CASSRSRDSTTNEKLFF. The CDR3 DNA reads as TGCGCCAGCAGCAGGTCACGGGACAGCACAACTAATGAAAAACTGTTTTTT.

This clonotype has a handful of counts. The chain combines TRBV5-5 with TRBJ2-1; 9 bases are shared with TRBD1. The CDR3 contains 14 residues. Germline CDR1 SGHKS, CDR2 YYEKEE (reference sequence). Trimming at V came to 2 bases and at J to 10 bases, leaving 7 bases not matched to a gene. The CDR3 nucleotides are TGTGCCAGCAGCTTCCGGGACAGGGACCGCGAGCAGTTCTTC. Translation: CASSFRDRDREQFF.

The chain uses TRBV12-3 or TRBV12-4 and TRBJ2-1; 10 nucleotides align to TRBD1. The V and J ends lost 6 bases and 9 bases, in that order; junction bases with no gene match: 8. The CDR3 covers 14 residues. CDR3 nucleotide sequence: TGTGCCAGCAGCAGACAGGGGGCTAGGAGTGAGCAGTTCTTC. Its protein is CASSRQGARSEQFF.

The gene calls are TRBV28 and TRBJ2-1; 7 nucleotides agree with TRBD2. The trim removed 5 bases at V and 6 bases at J, leaving 4 bases unmatched. Looked up from germline, CDR1 is MDHEN and CDR2 is SYDVKM. The CDR3 has 13 residues. CDR3 region: CASSQTSPNEQFF. The DNA of the CDR3 is TGTGCCAGCAGTCAGACTAGCCCCAATGAGCAGTTCTTC.

The sample holds a few counts of this clonotype. The rearrangement links TRBV6-1 to TRBJ1-6; no firm D call. The CDR3 covers 14 residues. V was clipped by 8 bases and J by 7 bases, with 15 bases between them. Germline values: CDR1 MNHNS, CDR2 SASEGT. The CDR3 spells CASGRGRSNSPLHF. For the CDR3, the DNA is TGTGCCAGCGGCCGAGGACGGTCCAATTCACCCCTCCACTTT.

This chain joins TRBV19 and TRBJ2-3; 8 nucleotides match TRBD1. This CDR3 is 15 amino acids long. V was clipped by 8 bases and J by 1 base; unmatched bases: 8. Germline V CDR1 and CDR2: LNHDA, SQIVND (reference sequence). In nucleotides, the CDR3 is TGTGCCAGTGGGCTTCAGGGGGCTGGCACAGATACGCAGTATTTT. This codes for CASGLQGAGTDTQYF.

V gene TRBV9 combines with J gene TRBJ2-1; D may be TRBD2 (5 bases). CDR3 length equals 13 residues. Trimming shortened V by 4 bases and J by 10 bases, and 15 bases separated the two germline ends. Germline assignment: CDR1 SGDLS and CDR2 YYNGEE. CDR3 amino acids: CASSRHPGSEQFF. The CDR3 DNA sequence: TGTGCCAGCAGCCGCCACCCGGGATCGGAGCAGTTCTTC. The full variable domain, its missing parts supplied by reference TRBV9 and TRBJ2-1, is DSGVTQTPKHLITATGQRVTLRCSPRSGDLSVYWYQQSLDQGLQFLIQYYNGEERAKGNILERFSAQQFPDLHSELNLSSLELGDSALYFCASSRHPGSEQFFGPGTRLTVL.

This clonotype was observed many times. This chain joins TRBV5-1 and TRBJ2-3, with TRBD2 as a possible D gene (6 bases). Trimming shortened V by 0 bases and J by 1 base, and 18 bases separated the two germline ends. Germline V lookup: CDR1 SGHRS, CDR2 YFSETQ. The CDR3 runs to 18 residues. The CDR3 sequence is CASSLGLVAGTGTDTQYF. As DNA, the CDR3 is TGCGCCAGCAGCTTGGGTCTCGTGGCGGGAACAGGCACAGATACGCAGTATTTT.

The gene calls are TRBV11-3 and TRBJ2-7; D unclear. With 0 bases removed from V and 7 bases from J, the gap between germline ends came to 10 bases. The V gene's germline CDR1 is SGHNT and CDR2 YENEEA. The CDR3 runs 13 residues. The chain's CDR3 is CASSLEGHTEQYF. CDR3 DNA: TGTGCCAGCAGCTTAGAAGGCCATACTGAGCAGTACTTC. Full variable domain (missing parts from reference TRBV11-3 and TRBJ2-7): EAGVVQSPRYKIIEKKQPVAFWCNPISGHNTLYWYLQNLGQGPELLIRYENEEAVDDSQLPKDRFSAERLKGVDSTLKIQPAELGDSAVYLCASSLEGHTEQYFGPGTRLTVT.

The chain recombines TRBV5-1 with TRBJ2-6; 7 nucleotides line up with TRBD1. The CDR3 contains 19 residues. The J segment lost 0 bases and the V segment lost 2 bases, leaving 11 bases of the junction unmatched. Per the germline V gene, CDR1 is SGHRS and CDR2 is YFSETQ. The CDR3 is CASSFPTGDLNSGANVLTF. CDR3 nucleotides: TGCGCCAGCAGCTTTCCCACAGGGGACCTGAACTCTGGGGCCAACGTCCTGACTTTC.

The J gene is TRBJ1-1, the V gene TRBV20-1, with 8 bases aligning to TRBD1. Germline lookup yields CDR1 DFQATT and CDR2 SNEGSKA (reference sequence). The CDR3 is 14 amino acids. J lost 4 bases, V lost 4 bases, and 8 bases had no gene match. The CDR3 DNA sequence: TGCAGTGCTAAACGACAGGGGAGGAGCACTGAAGCTTTCTTT. It encodes CSAKRQGRSTEAFF.

This clonotype has only a few counts. The chain combines TRBV6-4 with TRBJ2-1; 12 bases map to TRBD2. The CDR3 is 15 amino acids. CDR1 and CDR2 from the germline V gene are MRHNA and SNTAGT. V lost 2 bases and J lost 7; bases outside the gene matches: 3. CDR3 amino acids: CASSDTSGGRNEQFF. The CDR3 DNA reads as TGTGCCAGCAGTGACACTAGCGGGGGGAGGAATGAGCAGTTCTTC.

V and J are TRBV7-2 and TRBJ1-4; 8 nucleotides align to TRBD1. The junction had 4 bases not matched to a gene; V was cut back by 2 bases and J by 2 bases. The CDR3 is 16 residues long. Looked up from germline, CDR1 is SGHTA and CDR2 is FQGNSA. The CDR3 loop reads CASSLNRGATNEKLFF. CDR3 bases: TGTGCCAGCAGCTTAAACAGGGGGGCTACTAATGAAAAACTGTTTTTT.

Many counts were recorded for this clonotype. The chain employs TRBV6-1 and TRBJ1-2; no clear D. Germline values: CDR1 MNHNS, CDR2 SASEGT. With 6 bases removed from V and 6 bases from J, the gap between germline ends came to 11 bases. The length of the CDR3 is 12 residues. The CDR3 region has the DNA TGTGCCAGCAGGAGGGCAGTAGATGGCTACACCTTC. The encoded protein is CASRRAVDGYTF.

This clonotype was detected only a few times. The chain joins TRBV7-9 to TRBJ2-6, with a weak D call TRBD1 (5 bases). Per the germline V gene, CDR1 is SEHNR and CDR2 is FQNEAQ (reference sequence). The CDR3 covers 17 residues. V lost 0 bases and J 2 bases, leaving 11 bases between the germline ends. This chain's CDR3 is CASSLAWQGTGANVLTF. In DNA, the CDR3 is TGTGCCAGCAGCTTAGCATGGCAGGGAACTGGGGCCAACGTCCTGACTTTC.

This clonotype turned up a few times. V usage is TRBV5-1 and J usage is TRBJ2-5; D is possibly TRBD1 (6 bases). CDR1 is SGHRS and CDR2 is YFSETQ in the germline V gene. V lost 4 bases, J lost 5 bases, and 18 bases lay in between. The CDR3 covers 15 residues. CDR3 protein: CASSTRTGQGETQYF. For the CDR3, the DNA is TGCGCCAGCAGCACCAGAACAGGGCAGGGGGAGACCCAGTACTTC.

The chain has TRBV5-1 and TRBJ2-1; D is perhaps TRBD1 or TRBD2 (5 bases each). The CDR3 contains 16 residues. Germline-derived CDR1 and CDR2 are SGHRS and YFSETQ. With 0 bases removed from V and 6 bases from J, the gap between germline ends came to 16 bases. Here the CDR3 reads CASSLGLRGGPNEQFF. As DNA, the CDR3 is TGCGCCAGCAGCTTGGGACTAAGGGGCGGTCCCAATGAGCAGTTCTTC.